This T cell receptor beta chain was recorded in a study of regulatory T cells in long-lasting Graves disease. Notes on the study in general: Graves' patients with persistent disease showed TCR diversity lower than patients newly diagnosed.

The TCR beta library used iRepertoire HTBI primers with Arm-PCR amplification of CDR3. TCRdb processed the multiplex PCR reads anew with MiXCR; each CDR3 protein has one entry. The profile shows under 450,000 distinct CDR3 sequences, approximately 12% of them singletons. CDR1 is LGHNA, CDR2 YSLEER, per germline. The CDR3 runs 16 residues. V shed 3 bases, J shed 4 bases, and the junction held 11 bases outside the gene matches. Specified time point: newly diagnosed GD, antithyroid drugs for less than 3 months. From PBMCs, RNA was extracted and then used to make the TCR library. Graves' disease diagnoses used American Thyroid Association guidelines. Points on this clonotype: Antigen: not known.

Another study also made use of these data, one on T cells in Graves' hyperthyroidism and ophthalmopathy. In that study: For ophthalmopathy, model prediction preceded onset by a median approximately 6 months.

This sample comprised peripheral blood mononuclear cells (PBMCs), obtained at new diagnosis, from a patient treated with antithyroid drugs. This sequence originates from a woman aged 18-29 years with Graves disease. The chain joins TRBV4-3 to TRBJ1-1, with 7 bases aligning to TRBD1. Written as DNA, the CDR3 is TGCGCCAGCAGCCAGGATAGACAGGGAATTAGCACTGAAGCTTTCTTT. Protein: CASSQDRQGISTEAFF.